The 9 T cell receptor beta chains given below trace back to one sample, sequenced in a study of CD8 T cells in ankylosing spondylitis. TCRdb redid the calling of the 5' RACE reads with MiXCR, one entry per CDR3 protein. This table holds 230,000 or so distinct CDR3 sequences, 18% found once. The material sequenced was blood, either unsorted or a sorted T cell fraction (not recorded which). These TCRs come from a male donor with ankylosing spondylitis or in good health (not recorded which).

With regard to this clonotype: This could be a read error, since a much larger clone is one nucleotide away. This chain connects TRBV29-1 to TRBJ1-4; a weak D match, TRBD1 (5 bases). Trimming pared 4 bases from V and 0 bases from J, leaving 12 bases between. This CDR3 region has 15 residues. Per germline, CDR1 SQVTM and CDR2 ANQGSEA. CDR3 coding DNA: TGCAGCGTTGGCCGGGGGGATCCAACTAATGAAAAACTGTTTTTT. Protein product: CSVGRGDPTNEKLFF.

This CDR3 is CSVEEVYPHTQYF. The CDR3 DNA sequence: TGCAGCGTTGAAGAGGTCTACCCACATACGCAGTATTTT. The rearrangement links TRBV29-1 to TRBJ2-3; D is undetermined. The germline CDR1 and CDR2 sequences are SQVTM and ANQGSEA. V lost 0 bases and J lost 7, with 11 bases in between. The CDR3 is 13 amino acids.

The chain's CDR3 is CASSLGGIGYEQYF. The DNA for the CDR3 is TGTGCCAGCAGTTTAGGCGGGATAGGGTACGAGCAGTACTTC. The rearrangement uses TRBV12-3 or TRBV12-4 and TRBJ2-7; TRBD2 might be the D (6 bases). V was trimmed by 1 base and J by 4 bases, leaving 11 bases between them. The length of the CDR3 is 14 residues.

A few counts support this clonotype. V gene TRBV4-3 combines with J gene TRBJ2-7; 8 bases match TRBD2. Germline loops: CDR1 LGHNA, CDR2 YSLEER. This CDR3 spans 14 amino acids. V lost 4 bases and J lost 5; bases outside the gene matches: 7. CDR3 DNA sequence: TGCGCCAGCAGCCTAGGACTAGCCAGCCACGAGCAGTACTTC. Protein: CASSLGLASHEQYF.

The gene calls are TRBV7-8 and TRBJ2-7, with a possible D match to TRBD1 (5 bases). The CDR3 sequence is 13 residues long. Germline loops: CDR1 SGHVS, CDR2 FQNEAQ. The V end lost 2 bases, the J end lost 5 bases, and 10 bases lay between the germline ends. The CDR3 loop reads CASSLLGVHEQYF. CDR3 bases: TGTGCCAGCAGCTTATTAGGGGTCCACGAGCAGTACTTC.

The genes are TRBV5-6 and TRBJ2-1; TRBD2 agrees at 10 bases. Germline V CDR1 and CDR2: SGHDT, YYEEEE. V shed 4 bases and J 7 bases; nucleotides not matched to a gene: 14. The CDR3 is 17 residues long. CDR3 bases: TGTGCCAGCAGCGCCCTACCTAGCGGGAGTATCGGAAATGAGCAGTTCTTC. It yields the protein CASSALPSGSIGNEQFF.

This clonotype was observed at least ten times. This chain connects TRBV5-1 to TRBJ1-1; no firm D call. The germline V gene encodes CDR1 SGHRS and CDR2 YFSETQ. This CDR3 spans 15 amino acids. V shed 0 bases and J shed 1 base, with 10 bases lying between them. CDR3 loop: CASSLEVSGNTEAFF. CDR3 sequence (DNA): TGCGCCAGCAGCTTGGAGGTCTCAGGGAACACTGAAGCTTTCTTT.

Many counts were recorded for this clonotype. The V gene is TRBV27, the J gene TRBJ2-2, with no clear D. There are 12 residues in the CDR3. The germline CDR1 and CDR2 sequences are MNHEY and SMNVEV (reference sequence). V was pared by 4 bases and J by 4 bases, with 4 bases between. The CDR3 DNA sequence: TGTGCCAGCAGTTCCTTCACCGGGGAGCTGTTTTTT. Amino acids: CASSSFTGELFF.

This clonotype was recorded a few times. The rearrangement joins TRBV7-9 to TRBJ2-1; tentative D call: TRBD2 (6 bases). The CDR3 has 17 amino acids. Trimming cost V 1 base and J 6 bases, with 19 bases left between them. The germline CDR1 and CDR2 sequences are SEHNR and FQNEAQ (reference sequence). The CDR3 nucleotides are TGTGCCAGCAGCTTAGTTGGGGGGACCTCTTCTGGCAATGAGCAGTTCTTC. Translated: CASSLVGGTSSGNEQFF.